This TCR beta chain was recovered during a study of shared clonotypes between healthy human individuals. The data were produced by immunoSEQ multiplex PCR, yet TCRdb's version contains in-frame clones alone and is incomplete. The repertoire holds approximately 2,200,000 clones, with approximately 94% as singletons. Points from the study as a whole: Specimens sampled were limited to blood, with tissue repertoires likely differing. An effect of sequencing depth on clonotype sharing among donors was expected.

The V end was cut by 3 bases, the J end by 5 bases, with 16 bases between. Germline V gene lookup returns CDR1 KGHSH and CDR2 LQKENI. The CDR3 runs to 15 residues. Naive CD8 populations comprised CD45RO-negative cells positively selected for CCR7, excluding terminally differentiated effector memory CD45RA+ cells. Comments on this clone: The target antigen is unknown.

The TCR comes from a young man in good health. Some clones in this sample may be carry-over from other donors' samples. V gene TRBV18 combines with J gene TRBJ1-2, with D possibly being TRBD1 (6 bases). The sequencing sample was made of naive CD8+ T cells from PBMCs. The CDR3 sequence is CASSPPSGVLYGYTF. CDR3 bases: TGTGCCAGCTCACCCCCTTCAGGGGTTCTATATGGCTACACCTTC.